Described below is a single T cell receptor (beta chain) sequence and its context. CDR3 length equals 13 residues. V dropped 5 bases and J dropped 3; count of bases not matched to a gene: 1. The V gene's germline CDR1 is LNHDA and CDR2 SQIVND (reference sequence). This specimen comes from a study of control samples from healthy donors and cancer patients. Generated by immunoSEQ multiplex PCR, the TCRdb table keeps only in-frame clones and is missing some. The data hold 100,000 to 150,000 clones, with roughly 95% observed a single time. This rearrangement joins TRBV19 to TRBJ2-7; 10 nucleotides line up with TRBD1. Sequencing was done on a sample of blood. This clonotype was obtained from a man aged 25-40 years in good health. CDR3 DNA sequence: TGTGCCAGTAGTGACAGGGGGCGCTACGAGCAGTACTTC. Residues: CASSDRGRYEQYF.